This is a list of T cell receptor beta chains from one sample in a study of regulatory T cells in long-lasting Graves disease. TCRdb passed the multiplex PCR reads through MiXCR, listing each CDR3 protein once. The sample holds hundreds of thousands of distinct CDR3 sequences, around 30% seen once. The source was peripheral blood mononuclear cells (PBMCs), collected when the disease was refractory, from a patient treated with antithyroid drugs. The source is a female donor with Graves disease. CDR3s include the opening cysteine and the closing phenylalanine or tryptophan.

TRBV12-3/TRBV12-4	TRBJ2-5	CASSSGLAGGETQYF
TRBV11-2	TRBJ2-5	CASSSEREWGETQYF
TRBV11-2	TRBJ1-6	CASSRDMYNSPLHF
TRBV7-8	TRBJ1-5	CASSYLTGPNQPQHF
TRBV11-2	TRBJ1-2	CASSLRQTLGYTF
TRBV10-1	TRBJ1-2	CASSESIRPKEQNGYTF
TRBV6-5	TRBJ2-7	CASSYFTDMSGNEQYF
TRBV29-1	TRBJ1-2	CSGIEGGSGYTF
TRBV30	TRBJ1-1	CAWRYWARENTEAFF
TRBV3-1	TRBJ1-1	CASSQVGGNTEAFF
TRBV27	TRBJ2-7	CASSARGEGSYEQYF
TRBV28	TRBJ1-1	CASSLDRTGYDMNTEAFF
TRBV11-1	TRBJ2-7	CASSSQGQGAYEQYF
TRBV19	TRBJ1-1	CASRDPLGIGTEAFF
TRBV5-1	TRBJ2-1	CASSWQAGGNNEQFF
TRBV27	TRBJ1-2	CASSPGPGYGYTF
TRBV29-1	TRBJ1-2	CSVAGLSRRYGYTF